The clone carrying this T cell receptor (beta chain) has only a few counts. No antigen is known for it. This CDR3 is 12 amino acids long. CDR1 and CDR2 from the germline V gene are ENHRY and SYGVKD. Trimming shortened V by 3 bases and J by 7 bases, and 7 bases separated the two germline ends. Around 9.8 ml fresh peripheral blood yielded the PBMCs. Amplification of TCR beta CDR3 regions used RNA as the template. The HTBI primer set was used in a first-round RT-PCR of the TCR CDR3. Using its own MiXCR run on the multiplex PCR reads, TCRdb lists one record per CDR3 protein. The table includes a few hundred thousand distinct CDR3 sequences, about 15% detected once. This entry comes from a study of T cells in Graves' hyperthyroidism and ophthalmopathy. About the research overall: Any treatment followed the collection of peripheral blood at initial diagnosis.

Study-wide points: In simple terms, a model built on 13 V-J features told ophthalmopathy apart from stable hyperthyroidism. Most clonotypes that expanded in the thyroid above 0.001 also showed up in blood.

Material for sequencing was blood. The V gene is TRBV10-3, the J gene TRBJ2-1; D is ambiguous. This receptor was identified in a woman aged 25 to 45 with Graves' hyperthyroidism. CDR3 loop: CAISDGPNEQFF. The DNA for the CDR3 is TGTGCCATCAGTGACGGGCCGAATGAGCAGTTCTTC.